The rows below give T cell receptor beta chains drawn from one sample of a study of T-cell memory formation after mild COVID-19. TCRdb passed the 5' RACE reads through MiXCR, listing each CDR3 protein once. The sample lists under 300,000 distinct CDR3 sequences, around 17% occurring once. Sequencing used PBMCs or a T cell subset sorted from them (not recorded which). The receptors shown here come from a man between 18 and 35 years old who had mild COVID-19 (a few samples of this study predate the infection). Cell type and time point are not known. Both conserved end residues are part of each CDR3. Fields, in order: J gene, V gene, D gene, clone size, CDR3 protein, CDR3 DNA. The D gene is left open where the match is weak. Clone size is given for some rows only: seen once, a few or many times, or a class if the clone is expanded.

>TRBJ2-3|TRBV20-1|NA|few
CSASPRLNTDTQYF
TGCAGTGCTAGTCCAAGACTTAACACAGATACGCAGTATTTT
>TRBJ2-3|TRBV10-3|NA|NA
CAISGGLPGAADTQYF
TGTGCCATCAGTGGGGGGTTGCCCGGGGCCGCGGATACGCAGTATTTT
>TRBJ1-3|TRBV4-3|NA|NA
CASSQAYLSGNTIYF
TGCGCCAGCAGCCAAGCCTATCTCTCTGGAAACACCATATATTTT
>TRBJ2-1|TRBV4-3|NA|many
CASSPQPYNEQFF
TGCGCCAGCAGCCCACAGCCGTACAATGAGCAGTTCTTC
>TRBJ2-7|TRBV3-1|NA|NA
CASSQADGAPEQYF
TGTGCCAGCAGCCAAGCGGACGGGGCACCCGAGCAGTACTTC
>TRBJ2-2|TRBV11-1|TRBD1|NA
CASSPRTGRTGELFF
TGTGCCAGCAGCCCTCGGACAGGGAGGACCGGGGAGCTGTTTTTT
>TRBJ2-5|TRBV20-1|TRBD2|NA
CSAPPSGGETQYF
TGCAGTGCCCCCCCTAGCGGCGGGGAGACCCAGTACTTC
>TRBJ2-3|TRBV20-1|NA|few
CSAIAPGRNTDTQYF
TGCAGTGCTATAGCCCCGGGACGGAACACAGATACGCAGTATTTT
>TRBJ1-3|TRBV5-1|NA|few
CASSWTGNSGNTIYF
TGCGCCAGCAGCTGGACGGGGAACTCTGGAAACACCATATATTTT
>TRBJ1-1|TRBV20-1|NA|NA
CSAPRAGAAEAFF
TGCAGTGCTCCAAGGGCCGGGGCTGCGGAAGCTTTCTTT
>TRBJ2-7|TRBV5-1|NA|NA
CASSGRDGETYF
TGCGCCAGCAGCGGACGGGACGGCGAAACGTACTTC
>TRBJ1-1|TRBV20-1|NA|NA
CSARFNTEAFF
TGCAGTGCTAGATTTAACACTGAAGCTTTCTTT
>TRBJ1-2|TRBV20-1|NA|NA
CSAPPAGHQFYGYTF
TGCAGTGCCCCCCCCGCGGGACACCAATTCTATGGCTACACCTTC
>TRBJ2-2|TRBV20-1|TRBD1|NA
CSATQGATGELFF
TGCAGTGCTACACAGGGGGCGACCGGGGAGCTGTTTTTT
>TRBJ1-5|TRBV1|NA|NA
CTSTPTATESNQPQHF
TGCACCAGCACCCCGACCGCTACGGAAAGCAATCAGCCCCAGCATTTT
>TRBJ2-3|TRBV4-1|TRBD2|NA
CASSQAGLAGGRADTQYF
TGCGCCAGCAGCCAAGCGGGACTAGCGGGGGGGCGCGCAGATACGCAGTATTTT
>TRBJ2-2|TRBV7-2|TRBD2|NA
CASSRVGLAGIAGELFF
TGTGCCAGCAGCAGAGTAGGACTAGCGGGGATCGCCGGGGAGCTGTTTTTT
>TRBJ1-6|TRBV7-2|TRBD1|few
CASSGQQGPNSPLHF
TGTGCCAGCAGCGGCCAACAGGGGCCCAATTCACCCCTCCACTTT
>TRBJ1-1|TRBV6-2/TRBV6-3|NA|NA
CASSYGTLAAFF
TGTGCCAGCAGTTACGGGACTTTGGCCGCTTTCTTT
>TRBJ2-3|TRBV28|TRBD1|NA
CASSFRQGPDTQYF
TGTGCCAGCAGTTTCCGACAGGGACCAGATACGCAGTATTTT
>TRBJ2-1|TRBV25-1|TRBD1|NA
CASSGTRDRGFSSYNEQFF
TGTGCCAGCAGTGGCACCCGGGACAGGGGATTTAGCTCCTACAATGAGCAGTTCTTC
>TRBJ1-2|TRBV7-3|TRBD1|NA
CASSSQGGTNYGYTF
TGTGCCAGCAGCTCTCAGGGGGGAACTAACTATGGCTACACCTTC
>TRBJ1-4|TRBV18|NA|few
CASSLRQPNEKLFF
TGTGCCAGCTCTCTGCGACAGCCTAATGAAAAACTGTTTTTT
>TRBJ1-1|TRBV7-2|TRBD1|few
CASSTPGEQGLRGTEAFF
TGTGCCAGCAGCACCCCAGGGGAACAGGGGTTACGAGGTACTGAAGCTTTCTTT
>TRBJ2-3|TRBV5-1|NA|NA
CASSLERGASTDTQYF
TGCGCCAGCAGCTTGGAACGGGGGGCCAGCACAGATACGCAGTATTTT
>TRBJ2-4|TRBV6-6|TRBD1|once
CASSWTGEGHIQYF
TGTGCCAGCAGTTGGACAGGGGAAGGACACATTCAGTACTTC
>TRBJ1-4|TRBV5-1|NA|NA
CASSLRRRNEKLFF
TGCGCCAGCAGCCTACGACGGAGGAATGAAAAACTGTTTTTT
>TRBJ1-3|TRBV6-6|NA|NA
CASSNGGQGNTIYF
TGTGCCAGCAGTAACGGGGGGCAGGGAAACACCATATATTTT
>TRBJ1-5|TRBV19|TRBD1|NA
CASSILGTGFGQPQHF
TGTGCCAGTAGTATCCTGGGGACAGGCTTCGGGCAGCCCCAGCATTTT
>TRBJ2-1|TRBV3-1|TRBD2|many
CASSLTSGGVNEQFF
TGTGCCAGCAGCCTAACTAGCGGGGGGGTCAATGAGCAGTTCTTC
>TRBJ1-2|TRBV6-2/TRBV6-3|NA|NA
CASSYGRQNPSYGYTF
TGTGCCAGCAGTTACGGGAGACAGAACCCTAGCTACGGCTACACCTTC
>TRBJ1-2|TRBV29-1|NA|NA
CSVQGPDYGYTF
TGCAGCGTTCAGGGACCCGACTATGGCTACACCTTC
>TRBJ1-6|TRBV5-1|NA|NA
CASSLGDLPNSPLHF
TGCGCCAGCAGCTTGGGGGACTTACCGAATTCACCCCTCCACTTT
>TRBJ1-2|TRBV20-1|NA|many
CSASGGYTF
TGCAGTGCTAGTGGTGGCTACACCTTC
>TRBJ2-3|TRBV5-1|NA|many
CASSLKVTITDTQYF
TGCGCCAGCAGCTTGAAGGTGACTATCACAGATACGCAGTATTTT
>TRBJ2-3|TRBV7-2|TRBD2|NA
CASSSRAGADTQYF
TGTGCCAGCAGCTCAAGGGCGGGGGCAGATACGCAGTATTTT
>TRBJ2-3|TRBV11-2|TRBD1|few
CASSLDRGLGDTQYF
TGTGCCAGCAGCTTGGACAGGGGGCTGGGGGATACGCAGTATTTT
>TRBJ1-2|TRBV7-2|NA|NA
CASSLTGEGYTF
TGTGCCAGCAGCTTGACAGGTGAAGGCTACACCTTC
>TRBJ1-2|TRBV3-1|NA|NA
CASSQGEGSYGYTF
TGTGCCAGCAGCCAAGGGGAAGGCAGCTATGGCTACACCTTC
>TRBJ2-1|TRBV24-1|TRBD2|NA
CATSDLQRGTSIYNEQFF
TGTGCCACCAGTGATTTACAGCGGGGGACCTCGATCTACAATGAGCAGTTCTTC
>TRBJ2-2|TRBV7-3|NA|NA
CATKISSSTGELFF
TGTGCCACCAAGATAAGCTCCTCCACCGGGGAGCTGTTTTTT